The 32 T cell receptor beta chains in this list originate from one sample, sequenced in a study of T cells in Graves' hyperthyroidism and ophthalmopathy. TCR beta CDR3 regions were amplified from RNA transcripts. The HTBI primer set served for first-round RT-PCR of the TCR CDR3. Using its own MiXCR run on the multiplex PCR reads, TCRdb lists one record per CDR3 protein. The table shows around 600,000 distinct CDR3 sequences, with roughly 45% occurring only once. The sequencing sample was made of peripheral blood or thyroid tissue (not recorded which). The receptors were sampled from an adult man with Graves' disease, either hyperthyroidism or ophthalmopathy (not recorded which).

This clonotype was seen once. The rearrangement links TRBV20-1 to TRBJ2-5, with 10 bases aligning to TRBD2. Gene TRBJ2-7 matches the end of the DNA better, so the J call may be wrong. CDR3 length equals 14 residues. The V gene's germline CDR1 is DFQATT and CDR2 SNEGSKA (reference sequence). The CDR3 loop reads CSADPGLAYDEQYF. The CDR3 region has the DNA TGCAGTGCTGATCCGGGACTAGCGTACGACGAGCAGTACTTC.

The chain combines TRBV30 with TRBJ1-2; the match to TRBD1 covers 7 bases. The germline V gene encodes CDR1 GTSNPN and CDR2 SVGIG (reference sequence). The CDR3 is 13 amino acids. The V and J ends lost 5 bases and 3 bases, in that order; junction bases with no gene match: 6. Here the CDR3 reads CAWATGAHYGYTF. CDR3 sequence (DNA): TGTGCCTGGGCTACAGGGGCGCACTATGGCTACACCTTC.

This clonotype is a singleton in its sample. The chain joins TRBV15 to TRBJ1-5; 7 bases agree with TRBD1. The germline gives CDR1 LNHNV, CDR2 YYDKDF (reference sequence). CDR3 length equals 13 residues. Germline trimming cut 7 bases from V and 10 bases from J; bases unmatched to any gene: 10. The CDR3 is CATKLAQGNPQHF. In nucleotides, the CDR3 is TGTGCCACCAAACTAGCACAGGGGAACCCCCAGCATTTT.

The chain employs TRBV6-5 and TRBJ1-3; D unresolved. Trimming took 4 bases from V and 8 from J, leaving 9 bases between them. CDR1 is MNHEY, CDR2 SVGAGI, per germline. The CDR3 sequence is 12 residues long. The CDR3 loop reads CASSSPPDTIYF. CDR3 bases: TGTGCCAGCAGTTCCCCACCCGACACCATATATTTT.

The rearrangement uses TRBV2 and TRBJ1-6; no definite D call. This CDR3 comprises 12 residues. Trimming took 0 bases from V and 15 from J, leaving 9 bases between them. From germline, CDR1 is SNHLY and CDR2 FYNNEI. CDR3 region: CASSEAGRVLHF. The CDR3 DNA sequence: TGTGCCAGCAGTGAAGCAGGTCGGGTCCTCCACTTT. Complete variable domain (other parts from reference TRBV2 and TRBJ1-6): EPEVTQTPSHQVTQMGQEVILRCVPISNHLYFYWYRQILGQKVEFLVSFYNNEISEKSEIFDDQFSVERPDGSNFTLKIRSTKLEDSAMYFCASSEAGRVLHFGNGTRLTVT.

As concerns this clonotype: One end of the junction does not line up with germline, which may come from a read error. Here the CDR3 DNA reads TGTGCCAGCAGTGAAATCGGGAATCAGCCCCAGCATTTT. As protein: CASSEIGNQPQHF. This chain connects TRBV10-3 to TRBJ1-5; D gene uncertain. The germline gives CDR1 ENHRY, CDR2 SYGVKD. There are 13 residues in the CDR3.

The rearrangement joins TRBV11-2 to TRBJ1-2, with TRBD1 identical over 9 bases. CDR1 SGHAT and CDR2 FQNNGV come from the germline V gene. The J segment lost 4 bases and the V segment lost 5 bases, leaving 5 bases of the junction unmatched. The CDR3 spans 14 residues. The CDR3, as DNA: TGTGCCAGCAGCACGGGACAGGGAGGCTATGGCTACACCTTC. Translated: CASSTGQGGYGYTF.

This clonotype was found a few times. The V gene is TRBV5-4, the J gene TRBJ2-7, with TRBD2 matching 7 bases. Germline V gives CDR1 SGHNT, CDR2 YYREEE (reference sequence). This CDR3 has 17 residues. V lost 6 bases, J lost 0 bases, and 15 bases stayed unmatched. The CDR3 DNA reads TGTGCCAGCACAAGTCGGGCTAGCGGAAGGAGCTCCTACGAGCAGTACTTC. Translated, it gives CASTSRASGRSSYEQYF.

This clonotype has a handful of counts. This sequence joins TRBV11-3 and TRBJ1-4, with 7 bases that match TRBD1. J lost 7 bases, V lost 4 bases, and 9 bases had no gene match. The germline gives CDR1 SGHNT, CDR2 YENEEA. The CDR3 length is 15 residues. The DNA of the CDR3 is TGTGCCAGCAGCTACACAGGGGCAGGGAGTGAAAAACTGTTTTTT. Translated: CASSYTGAGSEKLFF.

This clonotype has more than one count but fewer than ten. The J gene is TRBJ1-2, the V gene TRBV12-3 or TRBV12-4; weak D call: TRBD1 (6 bases). There are 13 residues in the CDR3. V dropped 3 bases and J dropped 5 bases, with 10 bases sitting between them. CDR3: CASSFVGTYGYTF. CDR3 nucleotides: TGTGCCAGCAGTTTTGTAGGGACATATGGCTACACCTTC.

Here the CDR3 reads CAFTGSGEKLFF. The CDR3, as DNA: TGTGCCTTTACAGGGTCTGGAGAAAAACTGTTTTTT. This chain joins TRBV25-1 and TRBJ1-4; a weak D match, TRBD1 (6 bases). The CDR3 loop spans 12 amino acids. CDR1 is MGHDK and CDR2 is SYGVNS in the germline V gene. V gave up 11 bases and J gave up 8 bases, with 15 bases separating them.

The J gene is TRBJ1-1, the V gene TRBV5-1, with 8 bases aligning to TRBD1. Germline lookup yields CDR1 SGHRS and CDR2 YFSETQ. The length of the CDR3 is 17 residues. The ends lost 3 bases at V and 5 bases at J; junction bases unmatched: 15. This CDR3 is CASSYNPGQAQGTEAFF. For the CDR3, the DNA is TGCGCCAGCAGCTATAATCCGGGACAGGCCCAAGGAACTGAAGCTTTCTTT.

V and J are TRBV2 and TRBJ1-6; D might be TRBD1 (5 bases). V lost 6 bases and J 10 bases, leaving 22 bases between the germline ends. The CDR3 loop spans 16 amino acids. Germline V gives CDR1 SNHLY, CDR2 FYNNEI. In DNA, the CDR3 is TGTGCCAGCAGCCGGGGGGGTCGGGGAGGGGCATCACCCCTCCACTTT. Protein: CASSRGGRGGASPLHF. Drawing the rest from reference TRBV2 and TRBJ1-6, the complete variable domain is EPEVTQTPSHQVTQMGQEVILRCVPISNHLYFYWYRQILGQKVEFLVSFYNNEISEKSEIFDDQFSVERPDGSNFTLKIRSTKLEDSAMYFCASSRGGRGGASPLHFGNGTRLTVT.

This clonotype was recorded a few times. The J gene is TRBJ1-5, the V gene TRBV7-9, with D possibly TRBD1 on 5 matching bases. The V gene's germline CDR1 is SEHNR and CDR2 FQNEAQ (reference sequence). This CDR3 has 15 residues. Trimming pared 3 bases from V and 6 bases from J, leaving 15 bases between. In nucleotides, the CDR3 is TGTGCCAGCAGCTTGTTTTGGGGCGGGATTCAGCCCCAGCATTTT. Protein sequence: CASSLFWGGIQPQHF.

Only a few counts were recorded for this clonotype. The CDR3 spells CASSQRQGYEQYF. The DNA for the CDR3 is TGCGCCAGCAGCCAGCGACAGGGCTACGAGCAGTACTTC. The chain has TRBV4-3 and TRBJ2-7; the match to TRBD1 covers 7 bases. Trimming at V came to 3 bases and at J to 3 bases, leaving 2 bases not matched to a gene. CDR1 and CDR2 from the germline V gene are LGHNA and YSLEER. CDR3 size: 13 residues.

This clonotype was seen once. This chain links TRBV18 with TRBJ2-5, with D perhaps TRBD2 (6 bases). The CDR3 totals 14 residues. V gave up 6 bases and J gave up 2 bases, with 13 bases separating them. CDR1 and CDR2 (germline): KGHSH, LQKENI. The CDR3 sequence: CASSRGRLQETQYF. CDR3 nucleotides: TGTGCCAGCTCGCGGGGACGGCTGCAAGAGACCCAGTACTTC.

The chain is built from TRBV7-2 and TRBJ2-2; no clear D gene. Germline loops: CDR1 SGHTA, CDR2 FQGNSA. Deletions cut 2 bases from V and 8 bases from J, with 9 bases between. The CDR3 length is 13 residues. The CDR3 reads CASSLYGQGELFF. DNA for the CDR3: TGTGCCAGCAGCTTATATGGGCAGGGGGAGCTGTTTTTT.

The V and J genes are TRBV2 and TRBJ2-2; D possibly corresponds to TRBD2 (5 bases). CDR1 is SNHLY, CDR2 FYNNEI, per germline. V was pared by 1 base and J by 4 bases, with 16 bases between. The CDR3 covers 17 residues. The CDR3 nucleotides read TGTGCCAGCAGTGAAGAGGCTAGCTGGGTGAGCACCGGGGAGCTGTTTTTT. It codes for CASSEEASWVSTGELFF.

V gene TRBV19 combines with J gene TRBJ2-2; no definite D call. The germline V and J ends were trimmed by 7 bases and 0 bases, with 15 bases remaining between them. The length of the CDR3 is 16 residues. CDR1 is LNHDA and CDR2 is SQIVND in the germline V gene (reference sequence). The CDR3 DNA sequence: TGTGCCAGTACTCTTGTCCCCCGATCGAACACCGGGGAGCTGTTTTTT. Translating it yields CASTLVPRSNTGELFF.

The rearrangement uses TRBV7-8 and TRBJ1-6; unclear D gene. CDR1 and CDR2 (germline): SGHVS, FQNEAQ. With 0 bases removed from V and 16 bases from J, the gap between germline ends came to 10 bases. The length of the CDR3 is 12 residues. DNA for the CDR3: TGTGCCAGCAGCTTAGCGCAACGGGAGCTCCACTTT. This encodes CASSLAQRELHF.

The gene calls are TRBV15 and TRBJ2-1, with D perhaps matching TRBD1 or TRBD2 (5 bases each). V was trimmed by 0 bases and J by 8 bases, leaving 8 bases between them. The CDR3 has 13 amino acids. Germline V lookup: CDR1 LNHNV, CDR2 YYDKDF (reference sequence). CDR3 coding DNA: TGTGCCACCAGCAGAGATCGGGGCTATGAGCAGTTCTTC. This gives the protein CATSRDRGYEQFF. The full variable domain, with the rest looked up from reference TRBV15 and TRBJ2-1, is DAMVIQNPRYQVTQFGKPVTLSCSQTLNHNVMYWYQQKSSQAPKLLFHYYDKDFNNEADTPDNFQSRRPNTSFCFLDIRSPGLGDTAMYLCATSRDRGYEQFFGPGTRLTVL.

J is TRBJ1-1 and V is TRBV19; D gene unclear. V lost 7 bases to trimming and J lost 5 bases, with 17 bases between them. Germline V CDR1 and CDR2: LNHDA, SQIVND (reference sequence). The CDR3 sequence is 14 residues long. In DNA form, the CDR3 reads TGTGCCAGTATGCCCGGGATGGGGATGACTGAAGCTTTCTTT. As protein: CASMPGMGMTEAFF.

The sample holds a few counts of this clonotype. V gene TRBV10-2 combines with J gene TRBJ2-7, with TRBD2 matching 15 bases. Per the germline V gene, CDR1 is WSHSY and CDR2 is SAAADI. The trim removed 8 bases at V and 0 bases at J, leaving 8 bases unmatched. This CDR3 is 17 amino acids long. CDR3 nucleotides: TGCGCCAGCCCTGGACTAGCGGGAGGGCCTGTCTCCTACGAGCAGTACTTC. Protein: CASPGLAGGPVSYEQYF.

This clonotype appeared once. The J gene is TRBJ2-2, the V gene TRBV29-1; D may match TRBD1 or TRBD2 (5 bases each). The V and J ends lost 1 base and 4 bases respectively, with 10 bases between them. The CDR3 loop spans 14 amino acids. Germline values: CDR1 SQVTM, CDR2 ANQGSEA. The CDR3 DNA follows: TGCAGCGTTGAAGGGGGCGGAGGCACCGGGGAGCTGTTTTTT. Protein product: CSVEGGGGTGELFF.

The sample holds many counts of this clonotype. The genes are TRBV15 and TRBJ1-1; D is unresolved. CDR3 length: 13 residues. Germline V CDR1 and CDR2: LNHNV, YYDKDF (reference sequence). V lost 0 bases to trimming and J lost 8 bases, with 10 bases between them. This chain's CDR3 is CATSRDGRSEAFF. CDR3 bases: TGTGCCACCAGCAGAGATGGTCGGAGCGAAGCTTTCTTT.

This clonotype was recorded a few times. CDR3 region: CASSLYHPQPQHF. The DNA of the CDR3 is TGTGCCAGCAGTCTGTACCACCCTCAGCCCCAGCATTTT. The chain combines TRBV12-3 or TRBV12-4 with TRBJ1-5, with D unclear. V lost 5 bases and J 6 bases, leaving 11 bases between the germline ends. CDR3 length equals 13 residues.

This clonotype was recorded a few times. The genes are TRBV7-9 and TRBJ2-7, with 10 bases matching TRBD1. Germline values: CDR1 SEHNR, CDR2 FQNEAQ (reference sequence). After removal of 3 bases from V and 3 bases from J, the junction contained 5 bases not matched to a gene. This CDR3 is 15 amino acids long. CDR3 bases: TGTGCCAGCAGCTTTCGGACAGGGGGGTTCTACGAGCAGTACTTC. Its translation is CASSFRTGGFYEQYF.

This clonotype was seen ten or more times. The chain joins TRBV2 to TRBJ1-1; D is possibly TRBD1 (6 bases). Germline CDR1 reads SNHLY; CDR2 reads FYNNEI. V was clipped by 3 bases and J by 6 bases, with 14 bases between them. The CDR3 covers 14 residues. CDR3 sequence (DNA): TGTGCCAGCAGTGATCAGGGGACGGGGTCTGAAGCTTTCTTT. Its translation is CASSDQGTGSEAFF.

The V gene is TRBV20-1, the J gene TRBJ1-6; 7 bases fit TRBD1. Germline-derived CDR1 and CDR2 are DFQATT and SNEGSKA (reference sequence). The ends lost 5 bases at V and 7 bases at J; junction bases unmatched: 5. The CDR3 sequence is 13 residues long. In DNA, the CDR3 is TGCAGTGCTGACAGGGTCGAGAATTCACCCCTCCACTTT. Protein: CSADRVENSPLHF.

This clonotype has a count of ten or more. CDR3 residues: CASSWGMENTIYF. The DNA of the CDR3 is TGCGCCAGCAGCTGGGGCATGGAAAACACCATATATTTT. The rearrangement joins TRBV5-1 to TRBJ1-3; maybe TRBD1 (5 bases). The V gene's germline CDR1 is SGHRS and CDR2 YFSETQ. V was pared by 3 bases and J by 6 bases, with 10 bases between. The CDR3 runs to 13 residues.

This clonotype has only one observation. At one boundary the junction diverges from the germline segment, which might be a read error. V usage is TRBV25-1 and J usage is TRBJ2-7, with D possibly matching TRBD2 (6 bases). This CDR3 region has 17 residues. CDR1 and CDR2 from the germline V gene are MGHDK and SYGVNS. In DNA form, the CDR3 reads TGCGCCAGCAAAAGAGGTGGGGAGGAGACAAACCACCACGAGCAGTACTTC. Protein sequence: CASKRGGEETNHHEQYF.

The V gene is TRBV10-3, the J gene TRBJ2-5, with D unclear. This CDR3 has 13 residues. Germline CDR1 is ENHRY and CDR2 is SYGVKD. V lost 0 bases and J lost 9, with 11 bases in between. The CDR3 protein is CAISESGQQPQYF. The CDR3 DNA reads TGTGCCATCAGTGAGTCAGGGCAACAGCCCCAGTACTTC.